The clone carrying this TCR beta chain has more than one count but fewer than ten. Unique molecular identifiers were used in preparing the TCRbeta library. TCRdb recomputed calls from the PCR reads with MiXCR, one row per CDR3 protein. Of about 300,000 distinct CDR3 sequences listed, about a tenth were seen once; the top ten hold 7.5%. With 1 base removed from V and 6 bases from J, the gap between germline ends came to 5 bases. Germline CDR1 is LGHDT and CDR2 is YNNKEL (reference sequence). The length of the CDR3 is 12 residues. The sample comes from a study of T-cell reconstitution after alpha-beta-depleted transplantation in children.

Sequencing was performed on PBMCs, taken before TCRalphabeta/CD19-depleted stem cell transplant. The rearrangement links TRBV3-1 to TRBJ2-3; D gene unclear. This receptor was obtained from a boy younger than two with acute myeloid leukemia, due to receive a stem cell transplant. In nucleotides, the CDR3 is TGTGCCAGCAGCCAAGCTGGGGATACGCAGTATTTT. This codes for CASSQAGDTQYF.